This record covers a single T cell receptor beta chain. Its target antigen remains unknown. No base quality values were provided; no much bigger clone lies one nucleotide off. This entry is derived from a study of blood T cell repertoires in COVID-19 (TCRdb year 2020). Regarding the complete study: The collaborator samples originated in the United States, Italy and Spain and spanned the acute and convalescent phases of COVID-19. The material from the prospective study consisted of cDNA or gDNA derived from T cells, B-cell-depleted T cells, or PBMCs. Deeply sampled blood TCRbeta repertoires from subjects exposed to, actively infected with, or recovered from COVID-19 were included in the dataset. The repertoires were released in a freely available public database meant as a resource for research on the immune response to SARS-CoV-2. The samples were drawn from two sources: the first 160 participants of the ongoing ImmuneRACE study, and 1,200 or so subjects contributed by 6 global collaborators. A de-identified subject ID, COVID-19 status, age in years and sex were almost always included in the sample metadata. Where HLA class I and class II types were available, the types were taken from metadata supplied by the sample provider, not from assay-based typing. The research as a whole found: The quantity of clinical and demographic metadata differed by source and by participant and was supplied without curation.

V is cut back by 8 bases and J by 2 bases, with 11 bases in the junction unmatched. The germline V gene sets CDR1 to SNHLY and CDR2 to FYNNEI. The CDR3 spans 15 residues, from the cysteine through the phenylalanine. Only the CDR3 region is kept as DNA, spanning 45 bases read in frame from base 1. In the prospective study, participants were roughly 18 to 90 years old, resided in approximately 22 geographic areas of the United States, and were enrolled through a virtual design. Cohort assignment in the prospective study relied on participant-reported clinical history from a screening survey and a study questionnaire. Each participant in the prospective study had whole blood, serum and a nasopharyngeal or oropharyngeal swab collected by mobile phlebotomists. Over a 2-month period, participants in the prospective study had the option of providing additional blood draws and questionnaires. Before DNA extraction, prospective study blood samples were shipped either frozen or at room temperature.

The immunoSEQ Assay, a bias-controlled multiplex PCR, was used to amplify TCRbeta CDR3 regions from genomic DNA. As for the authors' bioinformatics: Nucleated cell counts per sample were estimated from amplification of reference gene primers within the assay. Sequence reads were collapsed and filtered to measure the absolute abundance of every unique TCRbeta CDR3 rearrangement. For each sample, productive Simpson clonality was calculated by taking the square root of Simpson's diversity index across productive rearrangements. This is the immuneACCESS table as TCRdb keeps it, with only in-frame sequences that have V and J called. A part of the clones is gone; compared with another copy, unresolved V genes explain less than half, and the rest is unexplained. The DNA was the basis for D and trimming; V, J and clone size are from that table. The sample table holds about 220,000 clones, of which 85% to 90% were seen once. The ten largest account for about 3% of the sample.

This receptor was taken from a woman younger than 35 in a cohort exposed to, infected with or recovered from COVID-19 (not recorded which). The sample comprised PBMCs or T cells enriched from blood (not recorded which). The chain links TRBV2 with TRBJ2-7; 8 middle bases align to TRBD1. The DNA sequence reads TGTGCCAGCGGGGGTAGGACAGGGTATACCTACGAGCAGTACTTC. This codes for CASGGRTGYTYEQYF.